The 7 T cell receptor beta chains presented below share a single source sample, sequenced in a study of OX40 agonist ivuxolimab in advanced cancers. This table comes from immunoSEQ multiplex PCR, and its TCRdb copy is limited to in-frame clones, with some not included. The table shows about 81,000 clones, with around nine tenths occurring only once. The sequenced sample was CD4+ or CD8+ T cells sorted from blood, obtained in a trial of the OX40 agonist ivuxolimab. These receptors all come from an adult with an advanced solid tumor such as melanoma, head and neck, liver or kidney cancer.

The chain couples TRBV7-2 to TRBJ1-1; D uncertain. This CDR3 region has 16 residues. The V end was cut by 5 bases, the J end by 1 base, with 17 bases between. From germline, CDR1 is SGHTA and CDR2 FQGNSA. CDR3 sequence (DNA): TGTGCCAGCAGCCCCCCAGGTATAGGAGGGAACACTGAAGCTTTCTTT. Translated: CASSPPGIGGNTEAFF.

In its sample, this clone was seen once. The genes are TRBV5-1 and TRBJ1-3; perhaps TRBD1 as D (6 bases). With 3 bases removed from V and 8 bases from J, the gap between germline ends came to 18 bases. CDR1 is SGHRS and CDR2 is YFSETQ in the germline V gene. The length of the CDR3 is 15 residues. The CDR3 sequence is CASSSGAGASDTIYF. The CDR3, as DNA: TGCGCCAGCAGCTCAGGGGCAGGGGCTTCGGACACCATATATTTT.

The chain carries TRBV9 and TRBJ2-3; no clear D. The CDR3 is made up of 14 amino acids. Trimming took 0 bases from V and 8 from J, leaving 13 bases between them. Germline CDR1 and CDR2: SGDLS and YYNGEE. CDR3 protein: CASSVESDSFTQYF. CDR3 DNA sequence: TGTGCCAGCAGCGTAGAATCAGATAGTTTTACGCAGTATTTT.

V is TRBV6-1 and J is TRBJ2-5; D assignment may be TRBD1 or TRBD2 (6 bases each). The J call may be faulty, since TRBJ2-7 better matches the DNA end. Germline V gene data show CDR1 as MNHNS and CDR2 as SASEGT. The CDR3 is 15 residues long. The CDR3 DNA follows: TGTGCCAGCATACAAGGGGGGTCCAATACCTACGAGCAGTACTTC. It codes for CASIQGGSNTYEQYF.

Of note for this clone: The missing conserved phenylalanine or tryptophan at the end of this CDR3 makes a read error likely. This chain links TRBV10-3 with TRBJ1-6; 8 nucleotides agree with TRBD1. The germline V gene has CDR1 ENHRY and CDR2 SYGVKD. The CDR3 totals 14 residues. After removal of 10 bases from V and 10 bases from J, the junction contained 12 bases not matched to a gene. CDR3 residues: CATLQGAIGSPLHL. CDR3 in DNA: TGTGCCACTCTTCAGGGGGCTATAGGATCACCCCTCCACCTT.

V gene TRBV10-3 combines with J gene TRBJ2-3, with 13 bases identical to TRBD2. Trimming at V came to 8 bases and at J to 2 bases, leaving 1 base not matched to a gene. The CDR3 sequence is 14 residues long. Germline CDR1 is ENHRY and CDR2 is SYGVKD. CDR3 sequence: CAIGTSGNTDTQYF. The DNA of the CDR3 is TGTGCCATCGGGACTAGCGGGAACACAGATACGCAGTATTTT.

The chain links TRBV25-1 to TRBJ2-5; D not certain. V gave up 2 bases and J gave up 0 bases, with 1 base separating them. The germline V gene encodes CDR1 MGHDK and CDR2 SYGVNS. This CDR3 spans 12 amino acids. CDR3 protein: CASSENQETQYF. As DNA, the CDR3 is TGTGCCAGCAGTGAAAACCAAGAGACCCAGTACTTC.